The sequence of this TCR beta chain was determined in a study of blood T cell repertoires in COVID-19. Turning to the study itself: COVID-19 samples, acute and convalescent, were from the United States, Italy and Spain. PBMCs, B-cell-depleted T cells, or T cells provided the cDNA or gDNA that made up the material.

Per the original methods: For nucleated cells, counts were estimated from reference gene primer amplification. Data came from immunoSEQ multiplex PCR; TCRdb stores just in-frame clones and leaves some out. The V and J calls and clone size were taken over from that table, and D and trimming were inferred from the DNA. The sample holds just over 650,000 clones; just under 90% are singletons and the top ten take more than 0.25%. CDR1 and CDR2 from the germline V gene are SGHAT and FQNNGV. This CDR3 spans 15 amino acids. Trimming removed 0 bases from V and 4 bases from J, with 13 bases in between. This clonotype was sampled from a woman between 18 and 29 years old with acute or convalescent COVID-19. V usage is TRBV11-2 and J usage is TRBJ2-7; D might be TRBD2 (5 bases). Sequencing was done on a sample of peripheral blood. The CDR3 sequence is CASSLEAGPGYEQYF. The CDR3 DNA reads as TGTGCCAGCAGCTTAGAGGCGGGTCCTGGGTACGAGCAGTACTTC.